This TCR beta chain derives from a study of blood T cell repertoires in COVID-19. TCRdb's table, derived via immunoSEQ multiplex PCR, lists solely in-frame clones and lacks some. In the table there are 140,000 or so clones, 88% of which are singletons. This CDR3 region has 15 residues. The germline gives CDR1 MNHNS, CDR2 SASEGT. V was trimmed by 2 bases and J by 1 base, leaving 9 bases between them. This chain links TRBV6-1 with TRBJ1-5, with D possibly TRBD1 on 6 matching bases. The receptor was isolated from a woman in her forties or fifties with acute or convalescent COVID-19. Sequencing was performed on peripheral blood. CDR3 in amino acids: CASSEMDSSNQPQHF. The CDR3 DNA sequence: TGTGCCAGCAGTGAAATGGACAGCAGCAATCAGCCCCAGCATTTT.